One sample yielded the 22 T cell receptor beta chains listed below, sequenced in a study of regulatory T cells in long-lasting Graves disease. Time point described: newly diagnosed GD, antithyroid drugs for less than 3 months. With RNA extracted from PBMCs as input, the TCR library was made. HTBI primers from iRepertoire and Arm-PCR of CDR3 regions yielded the TCR beta libraries. MiXCR, run by TCRdb on the multiplex PCR reads, gives a single entry per CDR3 protein. The sample yields about 300,000 distinct CDR3 sequences, 15% to 20% seen once. Source: peripheral blood mononuclear cells (PBMCs), taken at new diagnosis, from a patient treated with antithyroid drugs. The receptors originated from a female donor with Graves disease.

This clonotype was seen ten or more times. The chain employs TRBV28 and TRBJ2-5; a possible D gene is TRBD2 (5 bases). In germline, CDR1 is MDHEN, CDR2 SYDVKM. The CDR3 consists of 14 residues. V lost 1 base and J lost 4, with 10 bases in between. The CDR3 protein is CASSLSPGIETQYF. The CDR3 DNA follows: TGTGCCAGCAGTTTATCCCCCGGGATAGAGACCCAGTACTTC.

This clonotype was detected once. The gene calls are TRBV5-1 and TRBJ2-3, with a possible D match to TRBD1 (6 bases). Trimming left V 4 bases short and J 1 base short, with 13 bases between. The CDR3 sequence is 15 residues long. The germline V gene has CDR1 SGHRS and CDR2 YFSETQ. The CDR3 sequence: CASSPHPGGTDTQYF. The CDR3 nucleotides are TGCGCCAGCAGCCCCCACCCAGGGGGCACAGATACGCAGTATTTT.

This clonotype was found many times. The J gene is TRBJ2-4, the V gene TRBV20-1, with a tentative D call TRBD2 (5 bases). Trimming removed 4 bases at V and 1 base at J, with 14 bases between. The CDR3 spans 15 residues. Germline CDR1 and CDR2: DFQATT and SNEGSKA (reference sequence). CDR3 sequence reads: CSANNRGWAKNIQYF. The CDR3, as DNA: TGCAGTGCTAATAATCGGGGTTGGGCCAAAAACATTCAGTACTTC.

The V and J genes are TRBV7-9 and TRBJ1-3; no firm D call. V was trimmed by 5 bases and J by 3 bases, leaving 11 bases between them. Germline V CDR1 and CDR2: SEHNR, FQNEAQ (reference sequence). CDR3 length equals 14 residues. This CDR3 is CASSRGSSGNTIYF. CDR3 DNA: TGTGCCAGCAGCCGAGGGTCTAGTGGAAACACCATATATTTT. The variable domain in full, completed from reference TRBV7-9 and TRBJ1-3, reads DTGVSQNPRHKITKRGQNVTFRCDPISEHNRLYWYRQTLGQGPEFLTYFQNEAQLEKSRLLSDRFSAERPKGSFSTLEIQRTEQGDSAMYLCASSRGSSGNTIYFGEGSWLTVV.

The chain carries TRBV29-1 and TRBJ2-5; the D is unclear. V was shortened by 6 bases and J by 1 base, with 12 bases between the two germline ends. The CDR3 covers 13 residues. CDR1 is SQVTM and CDR2 is ANQGSEA in the germline V gene. CDR3 sequence: CSVGRLIQETQYF. As DNA, the CDR3 is TGCAGCGTCGGGCGGCTCATCCAAGAGACCCAGTACTTC.

This clonotype was seen ten or more times. The genes are TRBV24-1 and TRBJ1-1; 8 positions match TRBD1. CDR3 length: 18 residues. With 7 bases clipped from V and 0 bases from J, the junction kept 15 bases outside the gene matches. Germline-derived CDR1 and CDR2 are KGHDR and SFDVKD. CDR3 DNA sequence: TGTGCCACCAGCTGCACAGGGGGGCCTCCTTCTTTGAACACTGAAGCTTTCTTT. The encoded protein is CATSCTGGPPSLNTEAFF.

This clonotype was recorded at least ten times. The chain employs TRBV28 and TRBJ2-5, with D unclear. Deletions cut 6 bases from V and 5 bases from J, with 10 bases between. There are 12 residues in the CDR3. Germline CDR1 reads MDHEN; CDR2 reads SYDVKM. CDR3 loop: CASSYGLETQYF. Here the CDR3 DNA reads TGTGCCAGCAGCTACGGGCTGGAGACCCAGTACTTC.

This clonotype was detected only a few times. The chain carries TRBV7-6 and TRBJ2-3; 8 nucleotides match TRBD2. V shed 5 bases and J 4 bases; nucleotides not matched to a gene: 11. Germline V gives CDR1 SGHVS, CDR2 FNYEAQ. This CDR3 spans 16 amino acids. The CDR3 nucleotides read TGTGCCAGCAGCCGGGCCGCCGGGGGGGGCGCAGATACGCAGTATTTT. It encodes CASSRAAGGGADTQYF.

There are many counts of this clonotype. The CDR3 region is CASSEPGQGANYGYTF. The CDR3 bases are TGTGCCAGCAGTGAGCCCGGACAGGGCGCCAACTATGGCTACACCTTC. V gene TRBV2 combines with J gene TRBJ1-2; 8 bases are a match to TRBD1. The V and J ends lost 3 bases and 2 bases, in that order; junction bases with no gene match: 8. The CDR3 sequence is 16 residues long. Germline CDR1 reads SNHLY; CDR2 reads FYNNEI.

This clonotype was recorded once. V and J are TRBV11-3 and TRBJ2-2; D might be TRBD2 (6 bases). CDR3 length equals 14 residues. The germline V gene has CDR1 SGHNT and CDR2 YENEEA. Trimming cost V 8 bases and J 7 bases, with 17 bases left between them. The CDR3 loop is CASRDFSKGGELFF. The CDR3 region has the DNA TGTGCCAGCCGGGACTTTTCGAAGGGCGGGGAGCTGTTTTTT.

Note on this clonotype: Since no conserved phenylalanine or tryptophan closes the CDR3, a read error is the likely cause. The gene calls are TRBV5-1 and TRBJ2-2; D is perhaps TRBD1 (6 bases). This CDR3 has 14 residues. Germline V gives CDR1 SGHRS, CDR2 YFSETQ. Deletions cut 1 base from V and 4 bases from J, with 8 bases between. CDR3 loop: CASSLKGGTGELFS. In DNA, the CDR3 is TGCGCCAGCAGCTTGAAAGGGGGCACCGGGGAGCTGTTTTCT.

About this clonotype itself: A read error likely explains this, since a far larger clone differs by one base. V gene TRBV7-3 combines with J gene TRBJ2-1; weak D call: TRBD2 (5 bases). Germline lookup yields CDR1 SGHTA and CDR2 FQGTGA. This CDR3 is built from 16 residues. With 6 bases removed from V and 4 bases from J, the gap between germline ends came to 19 bases. Written as DNA, the CDR3 is TGTGCCAGCAGACCGTCGGCGGGCAATACGTACAATGAGCAGTTCTTC. It specifies CASRPSAGNTYNEQFF.

Ten or more counts support this clonotype. This sequence joins TRBV7-9 and TRBJ1-2, with TRBD1 matching over 7 bases. V was pared by 7 bases and J by 6 bases, with 14 bases of the junction left unmatched. There are 15 residues in the CDR3. CDR1 is SEHNR, CDR2 FQNEAQ, per germline (reference sequence). The CDR3 DNA reads as TGTGCCAGCACCCTACAGGGGACGGTGTATGATGGCTACACCTTC. Encoded protein: CASTLQGTVYDGYTF.

This rearrangement joins TRBV9 to TRBJ2-3; no clear D gene. CDR3 size: 14 residues. The germline gives CDR1 SGDLS, CDR2 YYNGEE. Trimming cost V 0 bases and J 4 bases, with 9 bases left between them. The DNA of the CDR3 is TGTGCCAGCAGCGTAGGGAACTTTGCAGATACGCAGTATTTT. Translated, it gives CASSVGNFADTQYF.

Concerning this clonotype itself: Just one base apart from a much larger clone, this may be a read error. The rearrangement joins TRBV11-2 to TRBJ2-2; 9 bases align to TRBD1. Germline assignment: CDR1 SGHAT and CDR2 FQNNGV. The CDR3 covers 17 residues. V lost 8 bases, J lost 4 bases, and 14 bases stayed unmatched. CDR3 sequence reads: CASGRRLGTGTTGELFF. CDR3 in DNA: TGTGCCAGCGGCCGCCGACTCGGGACAGGGACCACCGGGGAGCTGTTTTTT.

This clonotype has ten or more counts. The chain joins TRBV12-3 or TRBV12-4 to TRBJ2-3, with D perhaps being TRBD1 or TRBD2 (6 bases each). The ends were cut back, 4 bases at V and 3 bases at J, with 17 bases in the middle. The CDR3 length is 16 residues. CDR3 sequence (DNA): TGTGCCAGCAGTTCTAGGGGGGCGGCTGGGACAGATACGCAGTATTTT. It codes for CASSSRGAAGTDTQYF.

This clonotype was found many times. The J gene is TRBJ1-2, the V gene TRBV2; D is possibly TRBD1 (6 bases). This CDR3 is built from 13 residues. V lost 11 bases and J lost 6, with 19 bases in between. Germline CDR1 reads SNHLY; CDR2 reads FYNNEI. Here the CDR3 reads CASGRDRSDGYTF. DNA for the CDR3: TGTGCCTCAGGAAGAGACAGGTCGGATGGCTACACCTTC.

This clonotype has at least ten counts. J is TRBJ2-5 and V is TRBV29-1, with 9 bases aligning to TRBD1. V lost 6 bases to trimming and J lost 4 bases; unmatched junction nucleotides: 9. Germline values: CDR1 SQVTM, CDR2 ANQGSEA. The CDR3 length is 14 residues. CDR3 in DNA: TGCAGCGTGGAGGGACAGGGACCCCCAGAGACCCAGTACTTC. Translated, it gives CSVEGQGPPETQYF.

This clonotype was observed at least ten times. The DNA for the CDR3 is TGTGCCAGCAGCCTCTCCCGGACTCCAATGAGCTCCTACAATGAGCAGTTCTTC. Protein product: CASSLSRTPMSSYNEQFF. This chain joins TRBV3-1 and TRBJ2-1, with D possibly matching TRBD2 (5 bases). The CDR3 consists of 18 residues. Trimming shortened V by 4 bases and J by 0 bases, and 19 bases separated the two germline ends. CDR1 LGHDT and CDR2 YNNKEL come from the germline V gene (reference sequence).

In this sample, this clonotype turned up many times. V and J are TRBV19 and TRBJ2-4, with a possible D match to TRBD1 (7 bases). Looked up from germline, CDR1 is LNHDA and CDR2 is SQIVND (reference sequence). The CDR3 consists of 15 residues. V gave up 6 bases and J gave up 0 bases, with 12 bases separating them. CDR3 coding DNA: TGTGCCAGTAGGACAGGGAGGAAAGCCAAAAACATTCAGTACTTC. Protein product: CASRTGRKAKNIQYF.

The V and J genes are TRBV10-2 and TRBJ2-2, with TRBD2 as a possible D gene (6 bases). The V gene's germline CDR1 is WSHSY and CDR2 SAAADI. The CDR3 contains 16 residues. Trimming left V 4 bases short and J 6 bases short, with 18 bases between. CDR3 DNA: TGCGCCAGCAGTGTGTACAGGATTCTAGCGTCCGGGGAGCTGTTTTTT. Translated: CASSVYRILASGELFF.

There are many counts of this clonotype. The V and J genes are TRBV9 and TRBJ2-1; D gene uncertain. V dropped 0 bases and J dropped 11 bases, with 12 bases sitting between them. Germline V gene data show CDR1 as SGDLS and CDR2 as YYNGEE. The CDR3 consists of 13 residues. CDR3 sequence reads: CASSVDQSRKQFF. DNA for the CDR3: TGTGCCAGCAGCGTAGATCAGTCGAGGAAGCAGTTCTTC.